This note documents a single T cell receptor beta chain sequence. Its cognate antigen has yet to be identified. No qualities accompany the bases; no much larger clone lies one base away. This sample was included in a study of CD8+CD57+ T cells in acquired aplastic anemia (dated by TCRdb to the late 2010s). Regarding the complete study: On average, sorted CD4+ and CD8+ cells yielded around 3.5 ug of extracted DNA, with a range of roughly 0.17 to 27.4 ug. CD8+CD57+ expansion was defined as a frequency above the mean frequency observed in healthy subjects. Overall study outcomes, separate from this receptor: Twenty-nine CD8+ CDR3 sequences were shared between patients and controls but appeared highly expressed in patients and within their immunodominant clones. Between patients and healthy controls, no significant difference in CD8+ Simpson's diversity was found (P=0.060).

Genomic DNA served as template for TCR beta VDJ combination and CDR3 sequence profiling. An Illumina HiSeq 2000 was the platform used for TCR repertoire sequencing. Per the original workflow: TRBV/TRBJ rearrangement plots, CDR3 size and DJ length profiles, and Simpson's diversity index were used to evaluate the repertoires. The most abundant DNA sequence in the deep sequencing data was defined as the immunodominant clone. CDR3 amino acid sequences were screened for sharing across subjects and were compared with published repertoires and the VDJdb database. TCRdb itself trimmed the public reads at Q25 with fastp, ran MiXCR and retained productive beta chains. Each CDR3 protein gets just one entry, which takes the most common genes and DNA from the rows behind it. These V and J calls originate from TCRdb's pipeline instead of the authors' own analysis. The sample table lists about 160,000 distinct CDR3 sequences, about 48% of them with a count of one. The ten largest clones add up to around a third of the sample.

Expansion of CD8+CD57+ cells had been shown by flow cytometry in the patients chosen for sequencing. Every patient had a diagnosis of severe acquired aplastic anemia based on International Study of Aplastic Anemia and Agranulocytosis and Camitta criteria. Patients had received no therapy at the time of blood sampling. The study deep-sequenced TCR repertoires of sorted CD4+ and CD8+ blood T cells from severe aplastic anemia patients and healthy subjects. Patients were enrolled under clinicaltrials.gov protocols 00001620, 01623167, 00001397, 00071045, 00081523 and 00961064 in the USA. Ficoll-Paque density gradient centrifugation was used to isolate peripheral blood mononuclear cells. CD4+ and CD8+ T cells were sorted by FACS or magnetic beads before DNA extraction. Cut back by 1 base and 11 bases, the V and J ends lie 17 bases apart. From cysteine to phenylalanine, the CDR3 is 13 amino acids long. Here the CDR3 DNA is all that survives: 39 bases in frame from base 1. CDR1 and CDR2, looked up from the germline V gene (reference sequence), are DFQATT and SNEGSKA.

The receptor's source is a human donor with aplastic anemia. Material: sorted CD4+, CD8+, or CD8+CD57+ T cells (not recorded which) from PBMCs. The chain is encoded by TRBV20-1 joined to TRBJ1-1, and TRBD1 may be the D gene, going by 6 matching bases. The nucleotides are TGCAGTGCTAGAGGTACAGGGAGAGGTGAGGCTTTCTTT. Its coded protein is CSARGTGRGEAFF.